This TCR beta chain was identified in a study of blood T cell repertoires in COVID-19. This clone has just one count. Libraries were prepared by immunoSEQ multiplex PCR; TCRdb keeps only in-frame clonotypes and omits some of them. Of about 110,000 clones listed, roughly four fifths were seen once; the top ten hold around 15%. The CDR3 consists of 17 residues. From germline, CDR1 is SNHLY and CDR2 FYNNEI. The V and J ends lost 2 bases and 2 bases, in that order; junction bases with no gene match: 9. The material sequenced was peripheral blood. The TCR was taken from a woman aged 55-70 years with acute or convalescent COVID-19. The V and J genes are TRBV2 and TRBJ2-7, with 10 positions matching TRBD2. Written as DNA, the CDR3 is TGTGCCAGCAGTGAAACGGGACTAGCGTTTGAGACCTACGAGCAGTACTTC. This gives the protein CASSETGLAFETYEQYF.